Listed below are T cell receptor beta chains from one sample, sequenced in a study of blood T cell repertoires in COVID-19. Clones were sequenced by immunoSEQ multiplex PCR, and TCRdb holds only the in-frame ones, with some missing. Among 150,000 to 200,000 clones listed, around 89% were seen once. Material: peripheral blood. The receptors were sampled from a woman between 25 and 40 years old with acute or convalescent COVID-19. Each CDR3 is given with its conserved first and last residue. A D gene is named only where the DNA matches it firmly. Some rows mark clone size as missing; the rest say once, few, many or name a class of expanded clone.

TRBV11-3	TRBJ2-1	TRBD2	14	-	CASRLEGLGEGQFF	TGTGCCAGCAGATTAGAGGGCCTAGGGGAGGGGCAGTTCTTC
TRBV5-1	TRBJ2-2	-	13	-	CASSLVPQGELFF	TGCGCCAGCAGCTTGGTCCCACAAGGGGAGCTGTTTTTT
TRBV14	TRBJ1-1	-	13	-	CASSQSENTEAFF	TGTGCCAGCAGCCAATCAGAGAACACTGAAGCTTTCTTT
TRBV3-1/TRBV3-2	TRBJ1-2	-	12	-	CASSQEGNSYTF	TGTGCCAGCAGCCAAGAGGGCAATAGCTACACCTTC
TRBV2	TRBJ2-7	-	14	-	CALKVEGGSYEQYF	TGTGCCCTAAAAGTAGAAGGGGGCTCCTACGAGCAGTACTTC
TRBV5-1	TRBJ1-1	-	14	-	CASSLGHRNTEAFF	TGCGCCAGCAGCTTGGGACACCGGAACACTGAAGCTTTCTTT
TRBV6-1	TRBJ1-4	-	14	-	CASSEGIGTRSLFF	TGTGCCAGCAGTGAAGGAATCGGGACACGTTCACTGTTTTTT
TRBV28	TRBJ2-7	TRBD2	16	once	CASSFGREGFSYEQYF	TGTGCCAGCAGTTTTGGGCGGGAGGGATTCTCCTACGAGCAGTACTTC
TRBV19	TRBJ1-3	-	14	few	CASSNHAEVNTIYF	TGTGCCAGTAGTAACCACGCTGAGGTAAACACCATATATTTT
TRBV11-2	TRBJ1-2	TRBD1	14	-	CASSRTGGSGGYTF	TGTGCCAGCAGCCGGACAGGGGGGTCAGGTGGCTACACCTTC
TRBV19	TRBJ1-4	-	14	-	CASSIQGYNEKLFF	TGTGCCAGTAGTATACAGGGGTATAATGAAAAACTGTTTTTT
TRBV15	TRBJ1-4	-	13	-	CATSSYHREKLFF	TGTGCCACCAGCTCGTATCACAGGGAAAAACTGTTTTTT
TRBV9	TRBJ2-6	-	14	-	CASSAGAGANVLTF	TGTGCCAGCAGCGCAGGGGCTGGGGCCAACGTCCTGACTTTC
TRBV2	TRBJ2-5	-	14	-	CASSFRLGQETQYF	TGTGCCAGCAGTTTTAGACTAGGTCAAGAGACCCAGTACTTC
TRBV30	TRBJ2-1	-	12	-	CAWNLWGDEQFF	TGTGCCTGGAATTTGTGGGGGGATGAGCAGTTCTTC
TRBV28	TRBJ1-1	-	13	-	CASSLFRNTEAFF	TGTGCCAGCAGTTTATTTCGGAACACTGAAGCTTTCTTT
TRBV6-6	TRBJ1-2	-	11	-	CASGTDYGYTF	TGTGCCAGCGGCACAGACTATGGCTACACCTTC
TRBV10-3	TRBJ2-7	-	9	-	CAIKGALYF	TGTGCCATCAAAGGGGCCCTGTACTTC
TRBV7-2	TRBJ1-5	TRBD1	14	-	CASSSRTGEQPQHF	TGTGCCAGCAGCTCACGGACAGGGGAACAGCCCCAGCATTTT
TRBV7-9	TRBJ2-3	-	14	-	CASSLISGLATQYF	TGTGCCAGCAGCTTAATATCGGGCCTAGCAACGCAGTATTTT
TRBV28	TRBJ1-3	TRBD1	14	-	CASSYRTGRNTIYF	TGTGCCAGCAGTTACCGGACAGGGAGAAACACCATATATTTT
TRBV5-1	TRBJ2-7	-	13	-	CASSPATGYEQYF	TGCGCCAGCAGCCCCGCCACCGGCTACGAGCAGTACTTC
TRBV2	TRBJ2-1	TRBD2	14	-	CASKGLAGASEQFF	TGTGCCAGCAAGGGACTAGCGGGAGCCTCTGAGCAGTTCTTC
TRBV28	TRBJ1-1	TRBD1	21	-	CASSSPSASSGQGLVNLEAFF	TGTGCCAGCAGCTCGCCCTCGGCCTCCTCGGGACAGGGCCTGGTGAACCTTGAAGCTTTCTTT
TRBV6-1	TRBJ2-1	TRBD2	17	-	CASSESSWGGVSYEQFF	TGTGCCAGCAGTGAAAGCTCCTGGGGGGGAGTTTCTTATGAGCAGTTCTTC
TRBV20-1	TRBJ2-1	TRBD2	12	-	CSASWGGYEQFF	TGCAGTGCTAGTTGGGGGGGTTATGAGCAGTTCTTC
TRBV21-1	TRBJ2-5	-	15	-	CASIGTGGNWETQYF	TGTGCCAGCATCGGGACAGGGGGCAATTGGGAGACCCAGTACTTC
TRBV9	TRBJ2-1	-	14	once	CASSVAGHYNEQFF	TGTGCCAGCAGCGTAGCGGGACACTACAATGAGCAGTTCTTC
TRBV24-1	TRBJ2-7	-	13	-	CATSDTGLSTRYF	TGTGCCACCAGTGACACAGGTTTAAGTACTCGGTACTTC
TRBV3-1/TRBV3-2	TRBJ1-5	-	13	-	CASSQTGLQPQHF	TGTGCCAGCAGCCAAACAGGTCTCCAGCCCCAGCATTTT
TRBV11-3	TRBJ2-1	-	15	-	CASSLEGSPYNEQFF	TGTGCCAGCAGCTTAGAGGGGAGCCCCTACAATGAGCAGTTCTTC
TRBV12-3/TRBV12-4	TRBJ2-5	TRBD2	13	-	CASSLTSGETQYF	TGTGCCAGCAGCCTGACTAGCGGAGAGACCCAGTACTTC
TRBV7-2	TRBJ2-7	TRBD2	15	-	CASSSHTSGSYEQYF	TGTGCCAGCAGCTCGCATACTAGCGGGAGTTACGAGCAGTACTTC
TRBV25-1	TRBJ2-3	-	14	-	CASSGVYGTDTQYF	TGTGCCAGCAGTGGTGTCTATGGCACAGATACGCAGTATTTT
TRBV11-2	TRBJ2-3	-	15	-	CASSLSPGVGDTQYF	TGTGCCAGCAGCTTAAGTCCGGGAGTGGGAGATACGCAGTATTTT
TRBV3-1/TRBV3-2	TRBJ2-5	TRBD1	14	-	CASSLTGLEETQYF	TGTGCCAGCTCCCTGACAGGGTTAGAAGAGACCCAGTACTTC
TRBV7-8	TRBJ2-3	-	16	once	CASSLRTESSTDTQYF	TGTGCCAGCAGCTTACGGACAGAATCGAGCACAGATACGCAGTATTTT
TRBV7-8	TRBJ2-5	-	14	-	CASSLVANGETQYF	TGTGCCAGCAGCTTGGTAGCGAATGGAGAGACCCAGTACTTC
TRBV4-2	TRBJ1-4	-	16	-	CASSPGTRGGNEKLFF	TGTGCCAGCAGCCCAGGGACTCGCGGAGGTAATGAAAAACTGTTTTTT
TRBV5-1	TRBJ2-3	-	12	-	CASSSGGVTQYF	TGCGCCAGCAGCTCAGGAGGGGTTACGCAGTATTTT
TRBV18	TRBJ2-5	-	11	-	CASSEKETQYF	TGTGCCAGCTCAGAGAAAGAGACCCAGTACTTC
TRBV19	TRBJ1-2	-	12	-	CASSIGDYGYTF	TGTGCCAGTAGTATCGGAGACTATGGCTACACCTTC
TRBV20-1	TRBJ1-2	-	14	-	CSASVPRGGDGYTF	TGCAGTGCTAGTGTCCCGAGGGGCGGGGATGGCTACACCTTC